A single sample gave rise to the 24 T cell receptor beta chains below, sequenced in a study of T cell changes during pregnancy in multiple sclerosis. Libraries were prepared by immunoSEQ multiplex PCR; TCRdb keeps only in-frame clonotypes and omits some of them. The sample holds 60,000 or so clones, 89% seen once. The source material was peripheral blood, sampled in the first trimester of pregnancy. The receptors here all came from a female donor with multiple sclerosis, enrolled in a pregnancy study.

This chain connects TRBV11-2 to TRBJ1-1; tentatively, D is TRBD1 (5 bases). The germline gives CDR1 SGHAT, CDR2 FQNNGV. Trimming took 0 bases from V and 1 from J, leaving 12 bases between them. This CDR3 has 16 amino acids. The CDR3 DNA sequence: TGTGCCAGCAGCTTAGAGTGGGGCAGGTCGAACACTGAAGCTTTCTTT. As protein: CASSLEWGRSNTEAFF.

The chain couples TRBV18 to TRBJ1-4; TRBD1 might be the D (6 bases). Germline-derived CDR1 and CDR2 are KGHSH and LQKENI. The CDR3 is 14 amino acids. Trimming stripped 4 bases from V and 8 bases from J, with 14 bases between. CDR3 coding DNA: TGTGCCAGCTCACGTTCGGGAGGGGGAGAAAAACTGTTTTTT. Translated, it gives CASSRSGGGEKLFF.

The chain combines TRBV27 with TRBJ2-5; 8 bases fit TRBD1. In germline, CDR1 is MNHEY, CDR2 SMNVEV (reference sequence). Trimming cost V 4 bases and J 5 bases; bases outside gene matches: 6. The CDR3 sequence is 14 residues long. CDR3 coding DNA: TGTGCCAGCAGTTGGGGACAGGCGGGGGAGACCCAGTACTTC. This codes for CASSWGQAGETQYF.

The chain carries TRBV7-6 and TRBJ2-2; possible D gene TRBD1, 6 bases. Germline V gene sequence: CDR1 SGHVS, CDR2 FNYEAQ. The V end was cut by 2 bases, the J end by 1 base, with 14 bases between. The CDR3 totals 17 residues. CDR3 protein: CASSLIRTVQNTGELFF. Written as DNA, the CDR3 is TGTGCCAGCAGCTTAATTCGGACAGTGCAGAACACCGGGGAGCTGTTTTTT.

The rearrangement joins TRBV19 to TRBJ1-1; D uncertain. Germline V CDR1 and CDR2: LNHDA, SQIVND (reference sequence). With 1 base removed from V and 8 bases from J, the gap between germline ends came to 11 bases. The CDR3 is 13 amino acids. The CDR3 sequence is CASSIGSGREAFF. CDR3 nucleotides: TGTGCCAGTAGTATAGGGTCCGGGAGAGAAGCTTTCTTT.

The chain carries TRBV2 and TRBJ2-1, with D perhaps TRBD2 (6 bases). Germline CDR1 and CDR2: SNHLY and FYNNEI. V was cut by 6 bases and J by 4 bases, with 16 bases left in between. This CDR3 contains 15 residues. CDR3 loop: CASRRGIGSYNEQFF. CDR3 DNA: TGTGCCAGCAGGCGGGGCATTGGATCTTACAATGAGCAGTTCTTC.

The J gene is TRBJ1-4, the V gene TRBV5-1; the match to TRBD1 covers 7 bases. CDR3 length: 14 amino acids. CDR1 is SGHRS, CDR2 YFSETQ, per germline. The J segment lost 8 bases and the V segment lost 0 bases, leaving 4 bases of the junction unmatched. This CDR3 reads CASSLGQGGEKLFF. CDR3 nucleotide sequence: TGCGCCAGCAGCTTGGGACAGGGTGGCGAAAAACTGTTTTTT.

The chain employs TRBV7-6 and TRBJ1-2; 7 nucleotides agree with TRBD1. The V gene's germline CDR1 is SGHVS and CDR2 FNYEAQ. The CDR3 consists of 16 residues. Germline trimming cut 1 base from V and 8 bases from J; bases unmatched to any gene: 13. In nucleotides, the CDR3 is TGTGCCAGCAGCTTAGGGTCTCAGGGGGGCCACTCGGGCTACACCTTC. Translated: CASSLGSQGGHSGYTF.

The V and J genes are TRBV5-1 and TRBJ2-2; tentatively, D is TRBD1 (5 bases). CDR3 length equals 15 residues. The V end lost 1 base, the J end lost 2 bases, and 9 bases lay between the germline ends. Germline V CDR1 and CDR2: SGHRS, YFSETQ. For the CDR3, the DNA is TGCGCCAGCAGCTTGTACGACAGAAACACCGGGGAGCTGTTTTTT. This sequence encodes CASSLYDRNTGELFF.

This clone has only a few counts. The chain joins TRBV6-6 to TRBJ1-5; D ambiguous. CDR3 length: 12 amino acids. Trimming shortened V by 4 bases and J by 4 bases, and 5 bases separated the two germline ends. Germline loops: CDR1 MNHNY, CDR2 SVGAGI (reference sequence). CDR3 DNA: TGTGCCAGCAGTTTTTTAAATCAGCCCCAGCATTTT. Its translation is CASSFLNQPQHF.

The chain employs TRBV19 and TRBJ2-3; 8 positions match TRBD2. The V gene's germline CDR1 is LNHDA and CDR2 SQIVND (reference sequence). V shed 7 bases, J shed 0 bases, and the junction held 6 bases outside the gene matches. This CDR3 contains 15 residues. The CDR3 is CASNSLAASTDTQYF. DNA for the CDR3: TGTGCCAGTAATTCACTAGCGGCTAGCACAGATACGCAGTATTTT. The variable domain in full, with the rest retrieved from reference TRBV19 and TRBJ2-3, is DGGITQSPKYLFRKEGQNVTLSCEQNLNHDAMYWYRQDPGQGLRLIYYSQIVNDFQKGDIAEGYSVSREKKESFPLTVTSAQKNPTAFYLCASNSLAASTDTQYFGPGTRLTVL.

This chain joins TRBV18 and TRBJ2-5; a possible D gene is TRBD1 (6 bases). Germline-derived CDR1 and CDR2 are KGHSH and LQKENI. Trimming removed 4 bases from V and 5 bases from J, with 11 bases in between. The CDR3 consists of 13 residues. The CDR3 loop is CASSLQGWETQYF. The CDR3 DNA reads TGTGCCAGCTCACTACAGGGATGGGAGACCCAGTACTTC.

The rearrangement joins TRBV18 to TRBJ1-4; 8 nucleotides agree with TRBD1. J lost 4 bases, V lost 6 bases, and 4 bases had no gene match. Germline loops: CDR1 KGHSH, CDR2 LQKENI. The CDR3 consists of 14 residues. The CDR3 nucleotides read TGTGCCAGCTCCCGGGACAGGAATAATGAAAAACTGTTTTTT. Translated, it gives CASSRDRNNEKLFF.

The rearrangement uses TRBV30 and TRBJ1-2, with no clear D. V gave up 2 bases and J gave up 3 bases, with 4 bases separating them. The CDR3 sequence is 11 residues long. The germline CDR1 and CDR2 sequences are GTSNPN and SVGIG (reference sequence). In DNA form, the CDR3 reads TGTGCCTGGAGTTCTCACTATGGCTACACCTTC. The encoded protein is CAWSSHYGYTF.

The chain employs TRBV9 and TRBJ1-2, with D possibly matching TRBD1 (5 bases). The V and J ends lost 0 bases and 3 bases respectively, with 6 bases between them. Germline V lookup: CDR1 SGDLS, CDR2 YYNGEE. This CDR3 contains 13 residues. CDR3: CASSVETDYGYTF. For the CDR3, the DNA is TGTGCCAGCAGCGTAGAGACAGACTATGGCTACACCTTC.

This chain joins TRBV19 and TRBJ1-1, with D unclear. The germline CDR1 and CDR2 sequences are LNHDA and SQIVND (reference sequence). V was cut by 6 bases and J by 8 bases, with 10 bases left in between. CDR3 length equals 11 residues. The DNA for the CDR3 is TGTGCCAGTAGCTCCCAGGCGGAAGCTTTCTTT. It encodes CASSSQAEAFF. Together with reference TRBV19 and TRBJ1-1, the CDR3 gives the full variable domain: DGGITQSPKYLFRKEGQNVTLSCEQNLNHDAMYWYRQDPGQGLRLIYYSQIVNDFQKGDIAEGYSVSREKKESFPLTVTSAQKNPTAFYLCASSSQAEAFFGQGTRLTVV.

In its sample, this clone was seen once. This same CDR3 is encoded by further DNA sequences in the sample. This chain connects TRBV5-4 to TRBJ2-2, with 9 bases aligning to TRBD1. Germline V gene sequence: CDR1 SGHNT, CDR2 YYREEE (reference sequence). V was pared by 3 bases and J by 4 bases, with 4 bases of the junction left unmatched. The CDR3 contains 15 residues. CDR3 amino acids: CASSSGTGFTGELFF. Written as DNA, the CDR3 is TGTGCCAGCAGCTCCGGGACAGGGTTCACCGGGGAGCTGTTTTTT.

The gene calls are TRBV5-4 and TRBJ2-5; 13 bases map to TRBD2. The CDR3 spans 19 residues. Germline values: CDR1 SGHNT, CDR2 YYREEE (reference sequence). The junction had 14 bases not matched to a gene; V was cut back by 1 base and J by 5 bases. CDR3 sequence (DNA): TGTGCCAGCAGCTTGAGGTTAACTAGCGGGAGGGTGGCCGGGGAGACCCAGTACTTC. Encoded protein: CASSLRLTSGRVAGETQYF.

This chain uses TRBV5-4 with TRBJ2-1; D gene uncertain. Germline V gene lookup returns CDR1 SGHNT and CDR2 YYREEE (reference sequence). There are 13 residues in the CDR3. Between the trimmed V and J ends, which lost 0 bases and 5 bases, there was a span of 6 bases. CDR3 coding DNA: TGTGCCAGCAGCTTGGAACACAACAATGAGCAGTTCTTC. Its translation: CASSLEHNNEQFF.

The chain couples TRBV6-5 to TRBJ1-2, with D possibly being TRBD1 (5 bases). This CDR3 is 15 amino acids long. The V end was cut by 5 bases, the J end by 0 bases, with 13 bases between. Germline CDR1 reads MNHEY; CDR2 reads SVGAGI. The CDR3 DNA reads as TGTGCCAGCAGTAAACGACAGTCTGCTAACTATGGCTACACCTTC. Its translation: CASSKRQSANYGYTF.

V gene TRBV20-1 combines with J gene TRBJ1-2, with 7 bases aligning to TRBD1. Germline CDR1 reads DFQATT; CDR2 reads SNEGSKA (reference sequence). The V and J ends lost 4 bases and 7 bases, in that order; junction bases with no gene match: 3. The CDR3 is 11 amino acids. This chain's CDR3 is CSAIQGSGYTF. For the CDR3, the DNA is TGCAGTGCTATACAGGGGAGTGGCTACACCTTC.

The CDR3 loop reads CASSLDGGTNPETQYF. CDR3 bases: TGTGCCAGCAGCTTAGACGGCGGGACGAATCCGGAGACCCAGTACTTC. The gene calls are TRBV7-2 and TRBJ2-5; D may be TRBD2 (6 bases). Germline lookup yields CDR1 SGHTA and CDR2 FQGNSA. V was shortened by 1 base and J by 5 bases, with 17 bases between the two germline ends. This CDR3 spans 16 amino acids. The entire variable domain, with the rest obtained from reference TRBV7-2 and TRBJ2-5, is as follows: GAGVSQSPSNKVTEKGKDVELRCDPISGHTALYWYRQSLGQGLEFLIYFQGNSAPDKSGLPSDRFSAERTGGSVSTLTIQRTQQEDSAVYLCASSLDGGTNPETQYFGPGTRLLVL.

Comment on this clone: The same CDR3 can be traced to other DNA sequences in this sample. This chain joins TRBV9 and TRBJ1-1; no firm D call. This CDR3 has 13 residues. V lost 0 bases and J lost 1, with 4 bases in between. The germline CDR1 and CDR2 sequences are SGDLS and YYNGEE. The CDR3 protein is CASSVAGNTEAFF. In DNA form, the CDR3 reads TGTGCCAGCAGCGTAGCAGGGAACACTGAAGCTTTCTTT.

The CDR3 coding sequence is TGTGCCAGCAGGCCCATTCCAGGTTCTGGCTACACCTTC. Protein product: CASRPIPGSGYTF. The chain couples TRBV27 to TRBJ1-2, with unresolved D. The germline V gene encodes CDR1 MNHEY and CDR2 SMNVEV (reference sequence). With 6 bases removed from V and 7 bases from J, the gap between germline ends came to 15 bases. The CDR3 contains 13 residues.